The entry below describes one T cell receptor beta chain. The PCR had 60 Vbeta and 13 Jbeta primers. This table comes from immunoSEQ multiplex PCR, and its TCRdb copy is limited to in-frame clones, with some not included. The sample yields approximately 110,000 clones, about 77% seen once. The source of the sample is a study of cytomegalovirus exposure and HLA in healthy donors. The CDR3 has 13 amino acids. Trimming pared 5 bases from V and 0 bases from J, leaving 8 bases between. Germline V gives CDR1 SNHLY, CDR2 FYNNEI. The chain carries TRBV2 and TRBJ2-7; D call uncertain. The sample was PBMCs. The clonotype was recovered from a woman aged 25 to 39 in good health and CMV-seropositive. The chain's CDR3 is CASSKTPSYEQYF. In DNA, the CDR3 is TGTGCCAGCAGTAAGACACCCTCCTACGAGCAGTACTTC.